This TCR beta chain was captured in a study of T cell responses to AZD1222 COVID-19 vaccine. The CDR3 length is 15 residues. CDR1 is MNHEY and CDR2 is SMNVEV in the germline V gene (reference sequence). The V segment lost 5 bases and the J segment 1 base; nucleotides outside the gene matches: 2. The data were produced by immunoSEQ multiplex PCR, yet TCRdb's version contains in-frame clones alone and is incomplete. The sample contains 84,000 or so clones, around 90% of which appear only once. This chain uses TRBV27 with TRBJ2-6; 7 nucleotides line up with TRBD2. This clonotype originated in an adult in good health. The specimen comprised peripheral blood, sampled on day 0 of AZD1222 vaccination. The CDR3 reads CASSPLASGANVLTF. The CDR3 bases are TGTGCCAGCAGTCCACTAGCGTCTGGGGCCAACGTCCTGACTTTC.